This passage covers 18 T cell receptor beta chains from one sample sequenced in a study of cytomegalovirus exposure and HLA in healthy donors. Amplification used 60 Vbeta primers and 13 Jbeta primers. Measured with immunoSEQ multiplex PCR; TCRdb has only the in-frame clones, and not every one. Among 110,000 to 150,000 clones listed, 78% were seen once. Sequencing was carried out using PBMCs. The receptor source for this set is a female donor in good health and CMV-seronegative.

This chain connects TRBV9 to TRBJ2-1; 11 positions match TRBD2. CDR1 is SGDLS, CDR2 YYNGEE, per germline. This CDR3 spans 14 amino acids. Germline trimming cut 2 bases from V and 9 bases from J; bases unmatched to any gene: 4. The CDR3 region has the DNA TGTGCCAGCAGCGTTAGCGGGGGGGCCAGTGAGCAGTTCTTC. Translating gives CASSVSGGASEQFF.

The table lists this clone with a few counts. The chain joins TRBV4-3 to TRBJ1-4, with D perhaps TRBD1 (5 bases). Trimming left V 0 bases short and J 6 bases short, with 14 bases between. The CDR3 runs to 16 residues. CDR1 is LGHNA, CDR2 YSLEER, per germline. As DNA, the CDR3 is TGCGCCAGCAGCCAAGATGGAAGACGGGGGGATGAAAAACTGTTTTTT. Translated, it gives CASSQDGRRGDEKLFF.

This sequence joins TRBV7-2 and TRBJ2-3, with 8 bases lining up with TRBD2. From germline, CDR1 is SGHTA and CDR2 FQGNSA. V gave up 1 base and J gave up 2 bases; unmatched junction bases: 8. CDR3 length: 17 residues. CDR3 sequence: CASSLEERGRFTDTQYF. As DNA, the CDR3 is TGTGCCAGCAGCTTAGAAGAGCGGGGGCGTTTCACAGATACGCAGTATTTT.

V is TRBV10-3 and J is TRBJ1-4; D perhaps matches TRBD1 (5 bases). Germline assignment: CDR1 ENHRY and CDR2 SYGVKD. V was clipped by 6 bases and J by 5 bases, with 13 bases between them. The CDR3 runs to 14 residues. For the CDR3, the DNA is TGTGCCATCAGCGAGGGGCAGGGAAATGAAAAACTGTTTTTT. It yields the protein CAISEGQGNEKLFF.

This clone was counted only a few times. This chain connects TRBV6-6 to TRBJ1-5, with D possibly TRBD1 on 6 matching bases. Germline CDR1 MNHNY, CDR2 SVGAGI (reference sequence). The CDR3 loop spans 14 amino acids. The V end lost 8 bases, the J end lost 4 bases, and 15 bases lay between the germline ends. The CDR3 region is CASLADRANQPQHF. In DNA form, the CDR3 reads TGTGCCAGCCTCGCGGACAGAGCTAATCAGCCCCAGCATTTT.

This clone has only a few counts. The V and J genes are TRBV6-6 and TRBJ2-3, with TRBD2 matching 9 bases. The CDR3 runs 16 residues. After removal of 3 bases from V and 1 base from J, the junction contained 5 bases not matched to a gene. CDR1 is MNHNY, CDR2 SVGAGI, per germline (reference sequence). CDR3 sequence: CASSYRTSVRTDTQYF. The DNA of the CDR3 is TGTGCCAGCAGTTATCGGACTAGCGTTCGCACAGATACGCAGTATTTT.

This chain links TRBV19 with TRBJ2-7, with TRBD2 as a possible D gene (5 bases). Per the germline V gene, CDR1 is LNHDA and CDR2 is SQIVND (reference sequence). CDR3 length equals 15 residues. The V and J ends lost 5 bases and 2 bases respectively, with 16 bases between them. CDR3 bases: TGTGCCAGTAGTCTTCGAGCGGAGGTAACCTACGAGCAGTACTTC. Amino acid sequence: CASSLRAEVTYEQYF. Supplemented by reference TRBV19 and TRBJ2-7, the full variable domain reads DGGITQSPKYLFRKEGQNVTLSCEQNLNHDAMYWYRQDPGQGLRLIYYSQIVNDFQKGDIAEGYSVSREKKESFPLTVTSAQKNPTAFYLCASSLRAEVTYEQYFGPGTRLTVT.

The V and J genes are TRBV28 and TRBJ2-2; possibly TRBD2 for D (5 bases). This CDR3 is 14 amino acids long. CDR1 MDHEN and CDR2 SYDVKM come from the germline V gene. V was pared by 3 bases and J by 2 bases, with 7 bases between. CDR3: CASSLSGNTGELFF. Here the CDR3 DNA reads TGTGCCAGCAGTTTGAGCGGTAACACCGGGGAGCTGTTTTTT. The full variable domain, its missing parts supplied by reference TRBV28 and TRBJ2-2, is DVKVTQSSRYLVKRTGEKVFLECVQDMDHENMFWYRQDPGLGLRLIYFSYDVKMKEKGDIPEGYSVSREKKERFSLILESASTNQTSMYLCASSLSGNTGELFFGEGSRLTVL.

This clone has a single count. The V and J genes are TRBV5-6 and TRBJ2-3; weak D call: TRBD2 (5 bases). This CDR3 is built from 14 residues. The germline V and J ends were trimmed by 4 bases and 3 bases, with 12 bases remaining between them. The germline V gene has CDR1 SGHDT and CDR2 YYEEEE. CDR3 sequence: CASSPIGLTDTQYF. In DNA form, the CDR3 reads TGTGCCAGCAGCCCAATAGGACTTACAGATACGCAGTATTTT.

In regard to this clone: One end of the junction fails to match germline, which may point to a read error. The V gene is TRBV2, the J gene TRBJ1-2, with 9 bases matching TRBD1. This CDR3 region has 14 residues. Germline CDR1 SNHLY, CDR2 FYNNEI. The CDR3 sequence is CASRAAGTGHGYPF. CDR3 nucleotide sequence: TGTGCCAGCAGAGCCGCCGGGACAGGGCATGGCTACCCCTTC.

This sequence joins TRBV2 and TRBJ2-7, with a weak D call TRBD2 (5 bases). Germline CDR1 and CDR2: SNHLY and FYNNEI. The CDR3 runs 13 residues. Deletions cut 6 bases from V and 1 base from J, with 10 bases between. The CDR3, as DNA: TGTGCCAGCAGCAGGACTCAATCCTACGAGCAGTACTTC. It specifies CASSRTQSYEQYF.

V usage is TRBV28 and J usage is TRBJ2-1; 13 positions agree with TRBD2. V trimming: 5 bases; J trimming: 0 bases; junction bases outside the gene matches: 4. CDR1 is MDHEN, CDR2 SYDVKM, per germline. The CDR3 extends over 17 amino acids. CDR3: CASSPRTSGSSYNEQFF. Here the CDR3 DNA reads TGTGCCAGCAGTCCCCGGACTAGCGGGAGCTCCTACAATGAGCAGTTCTTC. The full variable domain, rest sourced from reference TRBV28 and TRBJ2-1, is DVKVTQSSRYLVKRTGEKVFLECVQDMDHENMFWYRQDPGLGLRLIYFSYDVKMKEKGDIPEGYSVSREKKERFSLILESASTNQTSMYLCASSPRTSGSSYNEQFFGPGTRLTVL.

The chain employs TRBV4-1 and TRBJ2-4; perhaps TRBD2 as D (5 bases). Germline values: CDR1 MGHRA, CDR2 YSYEKL. The V end lost 2 bases, the J end lost 1 base, and 15 bases lay between the germline ends. The CDR3 is 17 residues long. DNA for the CDR3: TGCGCCAGCAGCCAACGAGGAGGTTGGGTGGCCAAAAACATTCAGTACTTC. It yields the protein CASSQRGGWVAKNIQYF.

The gene calls are TRBV4-3 and TRBJ1-2; D gene unclear. Trimming shortened V by 0 bases and J by 8 bases, and 16 bases separated the two germline ends. This CDR3 has 15 residues. CDR1 and CDR2 from the germline V gene are LGHNA and YSLEER. CDR3 DNA: TGCGCCAGCAGCCAAGAGTCGACGGGTTGGTTCGGCTACACCTTC. Translation: CASSQESTGWFGYTF.

The chain combines TRBV30 with TRBJ2-1; TRBD1 is a possible D gene (5 bases). The CDR3 totals 18 residues. The germline CDR1 and CDR2 sequences are GTSNPN and SVGIG (reference sequence). The V end was cut by 1 base, the J end by 0 bases, with 19 bases between. CDR3: CAWSGQGLDTSSYNEQFF. DNA of the CDR3: TGTGCCTGGAGTGGTCAAGGATTGGACACCAGCTCCTACAATGAGCAGTTCTTC.

This chain connects TRBV6-6 to TRBJ2-4; D might be TRBD1 (6 bases). Looked up from germline, CDR1 is MNHNY and CDR2 is SVGAGI (reference sequence). This CDR3 spans 15 amino acids. V was cut by 8 bases and J by 7 bases, with 21 bases left in between. The CDR3 DNA reads as TGTGCCAGCGGTAGAGGGGCAGGGGAGAGGAACATTCAGTACTTC. Protein: CASGRGAGERNIQYF.

This sequence joins TRBV7-9 and TRBJ1-1; no definite D call. Per the germline V gene, CDR1 is SEHNR and CDR2 is FQNEAQ (reference sequence). Trimming left V 5 bases short and J 6 bases short, with 13 bases between. The CDR3 extends over 13 amino acids. The CDR3 spells CASSQFPRSEAFF. Here the CDR3 DNA reads TGTGCCAGCAGCCAATTCCCGCGTTCTGAAGCTTTCTTT.

The chain carries TRBV11-2 and TRBJ2-1; 7 positions match TRBD2. The J segment lost 9 bases and the V segment lost 8 bases, leaving 19 bases of the junction unmatched. Per the germline V gene, CDR1 is SGHAT and CDR2 is FQNNGV. The CDR3 loop spans 16 amino acids. The CDR3 DNA is TGTGCCAGCCGCCATCGGATAGCGGGTCCCTTAGGTGAGCAGTTCTTC. As protein: CASRHRIAGPLGEQFF. The full variable domain, in which reference TRBV11-2 and TRBJ2-1 provide the parts outside the CDR3, is EAGVAQSPRYKIIEKRQSVAFWCNPISGHATLYWYQQILGQGPKLLIQFQNNGVVDDSQLPKDRFSAERLKGVDSTLKIQPAKLEDSAVYLCASRHRIAGPLGEQFFGPGTRLTVL.